The text below deals with one T cell receptor beta chain. Its specificity is not known. This specimen includes other DNA sequences encoding the same CDR3. V lost 5 bases, J lost 2 bases, and 2 bases stayed unmatched. CDR3 length equals 15 residues. Per the germline V gene, CDR1 is SEHNR and CDR2 is FQNEAQ (reference sequence). The data were obtained in a study of cytomegalovirus exposure and HLA in healthy donors. The PCR was carried out with 60 Vbeta primers and 13 Jbeta primers. Sequencing used immunoSEQ multiplex PCR; TCRdb keeps in-frame clones, though not all of them. Among 130,000 to 150,000 clones, approximately 84% were seen once, and the ten largest hold more than 9.5%. General study results and limits: A reported reduction in N-insertions relative to the roughly 710-donor mean was seen in an Asian-associated ancestry cluster in a later analysis.

The specimen sequenced was PBMCs. The gene calls are TRBV7-9 and TRBJ2-7; TRBD2 aligns across 14 bases. This clonotype was obtained from a woman aged 60-75 years in good health and CMV-seropositive. CDR3 loop: CASSTGLAGAYEQYF. The CDR3 coding sequence is TGTGCCAGCAGCACGGGACTAGCGGGAGCCTACGAGCAGTACTTC.